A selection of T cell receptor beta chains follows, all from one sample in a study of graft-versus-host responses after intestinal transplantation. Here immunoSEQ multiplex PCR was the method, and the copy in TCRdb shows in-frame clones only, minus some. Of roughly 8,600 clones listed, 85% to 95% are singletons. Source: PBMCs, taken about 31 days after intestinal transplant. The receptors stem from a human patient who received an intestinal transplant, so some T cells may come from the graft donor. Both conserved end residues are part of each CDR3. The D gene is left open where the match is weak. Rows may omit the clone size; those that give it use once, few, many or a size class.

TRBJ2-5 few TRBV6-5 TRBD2 TGTGCCAGCAGTTACTCTTCTAGCGGGGGACAAGAGACCCAGTACTTC CASSYSSSGGQETQYF
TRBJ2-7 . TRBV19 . TGTGCCAGTAGTATAGGTTGGTCCTACGAGCAGTACTTC CASSIGWSYEQYF
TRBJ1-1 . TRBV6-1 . TGTGCCAGCCTTACAGCGATCAACACTGAAGCTTTCTTT CASLTAINTEAFF
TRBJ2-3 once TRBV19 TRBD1 TGTGCCAGTAGTGATCCCCGGGACAGGGTTACAGATACGCAGTATTTT CASSDPRDRVTDTQYF
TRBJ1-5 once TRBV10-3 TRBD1 TGTGCCATCAGTGAGGGGACAGTTAGCAATCAGCCCCAGCATTTT CAISEGTVSNQPQHF
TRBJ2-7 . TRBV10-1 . TGCGCCAGCAGTGAGAGCGGCTACGAGCAGTACTTC CASSESGYEQYF
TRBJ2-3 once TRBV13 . TGTGCCAGCAGCTTAGGAACAGTGGTAGGGACAATCGACACAGATACGCAGTATTTT CASSLGTVVGTIDTDTQYF
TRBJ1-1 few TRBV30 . TGTGCCTGGAGTGTGGGGGTAATGACTGAAGCTTTCTTT CAWSVGVMTEAFF
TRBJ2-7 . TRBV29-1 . TGCAGCGTCTGGCTGTCCTACGAGCAGTACTTC CSVWLSYEQYF
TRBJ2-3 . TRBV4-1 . TGCGCCAGCAGCCAAGGTTTGGAAAACACAGATACGCAGTATTTT CASSQGLENTDTQYF
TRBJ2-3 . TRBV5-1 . TGCGCCAGCAGCTTGGTTCAGGTGAAAGCTAGCACAGATACGCAGTATTTT CASSLVQVKASTDTQYF
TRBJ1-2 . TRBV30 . TGTGCCTGGAGGCCCCGGGGACCCGGGTATGGCTACACCTTC CAWRPRGPGYGYTF
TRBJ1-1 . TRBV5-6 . TGTGCCAGCAGCAAGGACCGCGACACTGAAGCTTTCTTT CASSKDRDTEAFF
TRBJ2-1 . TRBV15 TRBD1 TGTGCCACCAGCAGGGAACGAGGGGGCGATGAGCAGTTCTTC CATSRERGGDEQFF
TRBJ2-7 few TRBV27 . TGTGCCAGCAGCCTCAGGGCCTCCTACGAGCAGTACTTC CASSLRASYEQYF
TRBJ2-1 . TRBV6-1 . TGTGCCAGCAGTGAATATGAGCTGAGGGGCGATGAGCAGTTCTTC CASSEYELRGDEQFF
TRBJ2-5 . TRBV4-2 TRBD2 TGTGCCAGCAGCCAAGACGGGGCTAGCGGGGGGGGCCCAGAGACCCAGTACTTC CASSQDGASGGGPETQYF
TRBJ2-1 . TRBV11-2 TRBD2 TGTGCCAGCAGCCCCGGGAGGGCGGCGGTTGAGCAGTTCTTC CASSPGRAAVEQFF
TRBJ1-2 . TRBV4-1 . TGCGCCAGCAGCCAACGGTCCAGGGAGGGGGACACCTTC CASSQRSREGDTF
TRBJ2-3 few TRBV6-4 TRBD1 TGTGCCAGCAGTGATTCGGGACAGGGATCAGATACGCAGTATTTT CASSDSGQGSDTQYF
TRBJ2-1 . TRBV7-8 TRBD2 TGTGCCAGCAGCCCCGGACTAGCGGGGGCCAAACCCCCATACAATGAGCAGTTCTTC CASSPGLAGAKPPYNEQFF
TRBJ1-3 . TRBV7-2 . TGTGCCAGCAGCCCTTCGGGCGTTACCTCTGGAAACACCATATATTTT CASSPSGVTSGNTIYF
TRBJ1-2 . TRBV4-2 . TGTGCCAGCAGCCAAGTGGATCGTGGCTACACCTTC CASSQVDRGYTF
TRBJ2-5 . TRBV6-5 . TGTGCCAGCAGTTACGGGGCTAGCCGGGAGACCCAGTACTTC CASSYGASRETQYF
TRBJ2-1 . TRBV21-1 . TGTGCCAGCAGCAAATCAGCTCATGGGAACGGGGGGTACTCCTACAATGAGCAGTTCTTC CASSKSAHGNGGYSYNEQFF
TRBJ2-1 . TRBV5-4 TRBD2 TGTGCCAGCAGCTCCACCGGACTAGCGGGGGATGAGCAGTTCTTC CASSSTGLAGDEQFF
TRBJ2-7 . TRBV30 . TGTGCCTGGAGTACCCACCCGGGACCCTTTGCCGAGCAGTACTTC CAWSTHPGPFAEQYF
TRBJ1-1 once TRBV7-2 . TGTGCCAGCAGCTTATCAGGCTTAGGGGGGAGGACTGAAGCTTTCTTT CASSLSGLGGRTEAFF
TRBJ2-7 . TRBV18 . TGTGCCAGCTCACCACCGGGAGACTACGAGCAGTACTTC CASSPPGDYEQYF